This entry is about one T cell receptor beta chain. Its antigen is undetermined. This sample is part of a study of vaccination effects on CD4 cells after COVID-19. Study conclusions and caveats: Late in the post-vaccination period, infection-induced and vaccine-induced clones underwent marked clonal contraction. Cross-reaction with common cold coronaviruses was seen in only 1 of 255 vaccine-induced clones from healthy vaccinees.

The data were produced by immunoSEQ multiplex PCR, yet TCRdb's version contains in-frame clones alone and is incomplete. This repertoire shows over 8,000 clones, approximately 74% found once; its top ten account for about 12%. Germline trimming cut 6 bases from V and 2 bases from J; bases unmatched to any gene: 20. This CDR3 is 20 amino acids long. CDR1 and CDR2 from the germline V gene are MNHNY and SVGAGI (reference sequence). Antigen-specific CD4+ T cells expanded by the ViraFEST assay with viral peptide pools were then sequenced. An approximately 10-day culture period preceded the isolation of CD4+ T cells. Researchers swapped half the medium for IL-2 medium on both days 3 and 7.

The specimen was CD4+ T cells from PBMCs cultured with HCoV-229E spike peptides, collected before COVID-19 vaccination. This sequence joins TRBV6-6 and TRBJ1-5, with TRBD1 matching 9 bases. The origin of this receptor is a human donor who received a COVID-19 vaccine. The CDR3 region is CASSPGDGTGYFSGNQPQHF. Here the CDR3 DNA reads TGTGCCAGCAGCCCGGGAGACGGGACAGGGTATTTTTCGGGCAATCAGCCCCAGCATTTT.